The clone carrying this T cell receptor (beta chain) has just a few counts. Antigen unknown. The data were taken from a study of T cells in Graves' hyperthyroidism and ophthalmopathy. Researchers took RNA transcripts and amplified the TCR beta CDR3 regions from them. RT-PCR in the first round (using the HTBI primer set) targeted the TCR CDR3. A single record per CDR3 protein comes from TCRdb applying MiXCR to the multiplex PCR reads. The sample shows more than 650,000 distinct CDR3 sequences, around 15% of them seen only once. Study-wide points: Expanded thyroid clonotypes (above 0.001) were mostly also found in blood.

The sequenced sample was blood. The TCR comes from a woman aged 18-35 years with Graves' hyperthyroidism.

DNA of the CDR3: TGTGCCAGCAGCTACCAGGGCAAAAACATTCAGTACTTC. It is translated as CASSYQGKNIQYF. This chain uses TRBV7-9 with TRBJ2-4, with D possibly being TRBD1 (5 bases). V was shortened by 4 bases and J by 3 bases, with 7 bases between the two germline ends. CDR1 is SEHNR, CDR2 FQNEAQ, per germline (reference sequence). The CDR3 covers 13 residues.